The text below deals with one T cell receptor beta chain. Its antigen specificity is not known. The junction departs from the called germline gene at one end, perhaps through a read error. Libraries were prepared through RACE. The sequencer listed for this sample is NextSeq 500. Library preparation attached unique molecular identifiers to individual cDNA molecules for quantitative, reproducible TCR counting. Each blood RNA sample was used to sequence both TCR alpha and TCR beta chains. As for the authors' bioinformatics: Samples had a median of about 90,000 TCRs, with a range from about 23,224 to 750,000. The Decombinator software suite was used to annotate V, J and CDR3 in the TCR reads. For the PS versus PT1 abundance plots, all samples were subsampled to the same number of TCRs (28,000). Expanded TCRs were defined as absent before sensitization and observed at least eight times at the 2-week time point. The public sequencing data were trimmed at Q25 with fastp and processed into clonotypes with MiXCR by TCRdb, which kept only in-frame beta chains. Rows are unified per CDR3 protein, each entry keeping the most common DNA and genes. It is TCRdb's table, rather than the study itself, that gives the V and J calls and clone size. This sample comprises 250,000 or so distinct CDR3 sequences, around 7% of them detected only once. In total, the top ten clones hold 1.2% of the sample.

The time point label of this sample denotes: pre-sensitization, week 0. Read against the paper, the sample's treatment or condition label means: therapeutic diphenylcyclopropenone sensitization with weekly scalp DPC. Blood at each patch-test visit was drawn before the patch test was applied. To be eligible, patients had to be aged 18 to 70, diagnosed with alopecia and judged suitable for DPC therapy, while pregnant patients were excluded. Unfractionated whole blood was collected in Tempus Blood RNA tubes, and total RNA was extracted from that blood. The data derive from a study of human T cells and chemical hapten exposure (dated by TCRdb to 2020 to 2023). With regard to the full study: For sensitization, 2% DPC in acetone was applied to a roughly 2 cm by roughly 2 cm area of upper inner arm skin. Throughout the approximately 26-week study period, patients were also given weekly therapeutic DPC doses on the scalp. Patch testing was performed on the upper back with Finn chambers containing 0.01% DPC, and the patch tests were scored after 6 days according to International Contact Dermatitis Research Group standards. The mostly female patient cohort included alopecia areata with under or over 50% scalp involvement, alopecia totalis and alopecia universalis. Libraries were pooled for sequencing, and variation in per-sample TCR yields was attributed mainly to small differences in library volumes within the pool. The study tracked peripheral blood TCR repertoire changes in vivo during primary and secondary sensitization to the hapten diphenylcyclopropenone (DPC) in alopecia patients. Blood samples were taken from patients before sensitization (week 0) and then at 2, 6 and about 24 weeks after DPC sensitization. For TCR sequencing, blood came from 25 to 35 alopecia patients at anywhere from one to four time points (pre-sensitization, 2, 6 and 24 weeks). Paper-wide results and their limitations: Repeated subsampling changed both the strength of the expansion versus patch-test correlation and the threshold at which that correlation became significant. Expanded TCRs formed significantly more large CDR3 similarity clusters than pre-sensitization or healthy control sets, consistent with antigen-driven responses. The number of PT1 expanded TCRs positively correlated with patch test score, significant at thresholds 8, 16 and 32 but not 4. No change with DPC sensitization was found in the number of TCRs above 1 in 1000 frequency, and no evidence of global repertoire structure alterations was found. Because every patient had alopecia, a presumed autoimmune disease, the patients' immune response might differ from that of healthy individuals.

The CDR3 runs 14 amino acids, cysteine and phenylalanine included. Only the CDR3 DNA is retained, 42 bases long and in frame from the first base. From the germline V gene, CDR1 is SGHAT and CDR2 is FQNNGV. The source of this sequence is a man aged 18 to 30 with alopecia areata. Some clones in this sample may be carry-over from other donors' samples. The starting material was whole blood, obtained in connection with sensitization to the hapten diphenylcyclopropenone (DPC). The chain links TRBV11-2 with TRBJ2-2; TRBD2 is a weak D gene call, 7 bases matching. Here the CDR3 is given as CASSWTRGAGELLF. The nucleotides read TGTGCCAGCAGCTGGACCCGGGGGGCCGGGGAGCTGCTTTTT.